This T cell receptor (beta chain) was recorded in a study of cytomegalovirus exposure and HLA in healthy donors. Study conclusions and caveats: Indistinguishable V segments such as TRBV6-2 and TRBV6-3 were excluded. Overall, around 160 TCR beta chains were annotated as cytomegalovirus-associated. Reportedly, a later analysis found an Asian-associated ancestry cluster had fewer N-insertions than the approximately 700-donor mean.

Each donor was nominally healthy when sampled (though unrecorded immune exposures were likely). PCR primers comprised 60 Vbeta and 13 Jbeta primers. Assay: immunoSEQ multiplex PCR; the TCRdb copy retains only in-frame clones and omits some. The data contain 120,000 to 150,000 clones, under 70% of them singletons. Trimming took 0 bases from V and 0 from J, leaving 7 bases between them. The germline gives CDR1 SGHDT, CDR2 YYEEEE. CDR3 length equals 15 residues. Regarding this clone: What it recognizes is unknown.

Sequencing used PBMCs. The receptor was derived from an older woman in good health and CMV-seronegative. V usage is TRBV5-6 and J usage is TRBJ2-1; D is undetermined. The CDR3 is CASSLGVSSYNEQFF. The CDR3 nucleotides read TGTGCCAGCAGCTTGGGCGTAAGCTCCTACAATGAGCAGTTCTTC. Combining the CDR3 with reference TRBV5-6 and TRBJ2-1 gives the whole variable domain DAGVTQSPTHLIKTRGQQVTLRCSPKSGHDTVSWYQQALGQGPQFIFQYYEEEERQRGNFPDRFSGHQFPNYSSELNVNALLLGDSALYLCASSLGVSSYNEQFFGPGTRLTVL.